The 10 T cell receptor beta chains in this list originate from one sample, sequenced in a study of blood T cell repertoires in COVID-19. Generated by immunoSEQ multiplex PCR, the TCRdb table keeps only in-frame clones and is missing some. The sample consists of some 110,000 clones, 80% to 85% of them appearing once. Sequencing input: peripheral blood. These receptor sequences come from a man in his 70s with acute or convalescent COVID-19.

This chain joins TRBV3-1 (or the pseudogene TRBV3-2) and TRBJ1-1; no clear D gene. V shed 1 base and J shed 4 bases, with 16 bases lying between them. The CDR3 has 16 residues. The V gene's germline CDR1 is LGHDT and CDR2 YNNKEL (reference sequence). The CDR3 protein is CASSQVGRGRSTEAFF. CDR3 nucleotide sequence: TGTGCCAGCAGCCAAGTAGGTCGGGGAAGGAGCACTGAAGCTTTCTTT.

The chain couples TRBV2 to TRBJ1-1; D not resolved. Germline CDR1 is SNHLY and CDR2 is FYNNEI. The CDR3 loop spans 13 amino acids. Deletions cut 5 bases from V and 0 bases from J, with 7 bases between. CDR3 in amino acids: CASSRRLNTEAFF. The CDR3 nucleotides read TGTGCCAGCAGTCGTAGATTGAACACTGAAGCTTTCTTT.

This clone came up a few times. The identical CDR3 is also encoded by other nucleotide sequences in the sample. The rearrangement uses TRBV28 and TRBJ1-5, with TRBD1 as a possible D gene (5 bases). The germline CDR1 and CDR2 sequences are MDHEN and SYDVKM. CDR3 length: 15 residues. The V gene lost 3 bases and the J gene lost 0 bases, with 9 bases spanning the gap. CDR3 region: CASSFSTVSNQPQHF. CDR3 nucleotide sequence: TGTGCCAGCAGTTTTTCGACAGTTAGCAATCAGCCCCAGCATTTT. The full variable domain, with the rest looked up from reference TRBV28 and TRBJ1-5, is DVKVTQSSRYLVKRTGEKVFLECVQDMDHENMFWYRQDPGLGLRLIYFSYDVKMKEKGDIPEGYSVSREKKERFSLILESASTNQTSMYLCASSFSTVSNQPQHFGDGTRLSIL.

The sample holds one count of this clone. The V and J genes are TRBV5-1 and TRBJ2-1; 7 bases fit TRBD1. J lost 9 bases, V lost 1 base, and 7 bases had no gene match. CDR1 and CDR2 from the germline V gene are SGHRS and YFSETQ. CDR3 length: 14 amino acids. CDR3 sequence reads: CASSLSPSGGEQFF. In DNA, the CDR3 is TGCGCCAGCAGCTTGAGTCCCTCAGGGGGTGAGCAGTTCTTC.

The CDR3 nucleotides are TGTGCCTGGAGTCGACAGGGGGCGGAAGGCTACACCTTC. It translates to CAWSRQGAEGYTF. The chain combines TRBV30 with TRBJ1-2; 10 nucleotides line up with TRBD1. With 2 bases clipped from V and 8 bases from J, the junction kept 5 bases outside the gene matches. CDR1 and CDR2 from the germline V gene are GTSNPN and SVGIG (reference sequence). This CDR3 region has 13 residues.

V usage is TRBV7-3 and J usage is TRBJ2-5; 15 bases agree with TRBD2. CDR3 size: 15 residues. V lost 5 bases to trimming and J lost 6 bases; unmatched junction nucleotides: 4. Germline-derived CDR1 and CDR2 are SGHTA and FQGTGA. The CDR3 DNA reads TGTGCCAGCAGCCGGACTAGCGGGAGGGTACAGACCCAGTACTTC. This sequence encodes CASSRTSGRVQTQYF.

CDR3 in DNA: TGTGCCAGCAGTGGAGACGGGTTCTATGGCTACACCTTC. The encoded protein is CASSGDGFYGYTF. The genes are TRBV2 and TRBJ1-2; D is uncertain. CDR3 length: 13 amino acids. Germline V CDR1 and CDR2: SNHLY, FYNNEI. The V end was cut by 4 bases, the J end by 4 bases, with 10 bases between.

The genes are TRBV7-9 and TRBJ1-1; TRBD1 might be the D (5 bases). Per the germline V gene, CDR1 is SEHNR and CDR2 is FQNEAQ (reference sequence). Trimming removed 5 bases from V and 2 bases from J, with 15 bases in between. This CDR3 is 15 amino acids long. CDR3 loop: CASSAGGRINTEAFF. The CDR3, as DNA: TGTGCCAGCAGCGCGGGGGGACGGATAAACACTGAAGCTTTCTTT.

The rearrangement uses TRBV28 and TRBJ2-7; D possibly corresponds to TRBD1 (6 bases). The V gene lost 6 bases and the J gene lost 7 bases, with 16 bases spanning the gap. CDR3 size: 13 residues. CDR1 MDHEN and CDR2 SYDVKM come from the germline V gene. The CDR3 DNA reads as TGTGCCAGCAGCACAGGGATTGGAAGAGAGCAGTACTTC. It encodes CASSTGIGREQYF.

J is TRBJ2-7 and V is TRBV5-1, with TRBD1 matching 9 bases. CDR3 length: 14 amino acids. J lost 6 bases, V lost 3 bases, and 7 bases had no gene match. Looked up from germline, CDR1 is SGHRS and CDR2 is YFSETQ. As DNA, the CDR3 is TGCGCCAGCAGCTCACAGGACAGGGGAGGCGAGCAGTACTTC. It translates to CASSSQDRGGEQYF.